The clone carrying this T cell receptor beta chain was seen once. Libraries were prepared by immunoSEQ multiplex PCR; TCRdb keeps only in-frame clonotypes and omits some of them. The sample consists of about 350,000 clones, about 89% of them appearing once. As for treatment: 19 received Ad26.COV2.S at low or high dose, single or two shots; about 5 received placebo; per-sample allocation not given. Samples were taken on day 63 after the first vaccine or placebo injection. Vaccination used an Ad26 vector expressing Wuhan-strain SARS-CoV-2 spike. The record originates from a study of Ad26.COV2.S vaccination and SARS-CoV-2 variants. Germline CDR1 is SGHDT and CDR2 is YYEEEE. CDR3 size: 12 residues. Deletions cut 5 bases from V and 4 bases from J, with 6 bases between.

The material sequenced was peripheral blood, taken in a trial of Ad26.COV2.S vaccine versus placebo. This rearrangement joins TRBV5-6 to TRBJ2-2; unclear D gene. The sequence was obtained from a person between 18 and 59 years old who received the Ad26.COV2.S COVID-19 vaccine or a placebo. Written as DNA, the CDR3 is TGTGCCAGCAGGGGCAGCACCGGGGAGCTGTTTTTT. Its translation: CASRGSTGELFF.